The following is a TCR beta chain sequence with its context. The record originates from a study of blood T cell repertoires in COVID-19. Across the whole study: COVID-19 samples from acute and convalescent phases originated in the United States, Italy and Spain.

Sequenced by immunoSEQ multiplex PCR; TCRdb stores in-frame clones only, minus some. Of approximately 260,000 clones in the sample, 83% are singletons; the top ten hold over 4.5%. The germline V gene has CDR1 MNHEY and CDR2 SVGAGI. CDR3 length: 15 amino acids. V lost 6 bases to trimming and J lost 0 bases, with 14 bases between them. This rearrangement joins TRBV6-5 to TRBJ2-5; weak D call: TRBD1 (6 bases). What was sequenced was peripheral blood. This sequence originates from a man aged 55-75 years who had recovered from COVID-19. The CDR3 loop reads CASSPYRDYQETQYF. The CDR3 bases are TGTGCCAGCAGCCCATACAGGGATTACCAAGAGACCCAGTACTTC.